The entry below gives a single T cell receptor (beta chain) sequence along with its context. Original data processing: Nucleated cell number was recorded as an estimate derived from reference gene primer amplification. Profiled with immunoSEQ multiplex PCR; TCRdb holds only in-frame clones, not every one. D and trimming were read from the DNA, whereas the V and J calls and clone size are those reported in that table. The table records 75,000 to 90,000 clones, about 90% of them present only once. Germline CDR1 KGHSH, CDR2 LQKENI. Trimming left V 3 bases short and J 1 base short, with 9 bases between. This CDR3 region has 14 residues. This specimen comes from a study of blood T cell repertoires in COVID-19. Study as a whole: Acute and convalescent COVID-19 samples came from the United States, Italy and Spain.

The source is a man at least 80 years old with acute or convalescent COVID-19. Specimen: peripheral blood. This rearrangement joins TRBV18 to TRBJ2-5, with D uncertain. DNA for the CDR3: TGTGCCAGCTCACCCGCCAACTCCCAAGAGACCCAGTACTTC. It codes for CASSPANSQETQYF. The full variable domain, with the rest looked up from reference TRBV18 and TRBJ2-5, is NAGVMQNPRHLVRRRGQEARLRCSPMKGHSHVYWYRQLPEEGLKFMVYLQKENIIDESGMPKERFSAEFPKEGPSILRIQQVVRGDSAAYFCASSPANSQETQYFGPGTRLLVL.